This TCR beta chain was found in a study of shared clonotypes between healthy human individuals. General study results and limits: In a few donors, about 5% of naive CD4 clonotypes appeared in common.

The repertoire was sequenced with immunoSEQ multiplex PCR; TCRdb's copy has only in-frame clones and lacks some. This table has over a million clones, about 98.5% appearing once. With respect to this clone: Its cognate antigen is unknown.

Only Caucasian adults living in Nashville, Tennessee served as donors. The CDR3 is 13 residues long. V lost 1 base to trimming and J lost 2 bases, with 4 bases between them. Per the germline V gene, CDR1 is SGHNT and CDR2 is YENEEA. The specimen sequenced was naive CD4+ T cells sorted from blood. The subset is: CD45RA+ positively selected. The sequence derives from a man aged 30-40 years in good health. This sequence joins TRBV11-3 and TRBJ2-3; no firm D call. Written as DNA, the CDR3 is TGTGCCAGCAGCTTAGGATACACAGATACGCAGTATTTT. Translation gives CASSLGYTDTQYF. Complete variable domain (other parts from reference TRBV11-3 and TRBJ2-3): EAGVVQSPRYKIIEKKQPVAFWCNPISGHNTLYWYLQNLGQGPELLIRYENEEAVDDSQLPKDRFSAERLKGVDSTLKIQPAELGDSAVYLCASSLGYTDTQYFGPGTRLTVL.